The rows below give T cell receptor beta chains drawn from one sample of a study of blood T cell repertoires in COVID-19. Produced via immunoSEQ multiplex PCR; TCRdb's table is partial and in-frame only. The sample has approximately 280,000 clones, roughly 87% seen once; the top ten hold approximately 8.5%. Sequencing input: peripheral blood. The receptors originated from a man aged 18 to 30 with active or convalescent COVID-19. CDR3s leave out the opening cysteine and the closing phenylalanine or tryptophan.

j_call v_call cdr3_aa
TRBJ2-1 TRBV19 ASSMTGLLYNEQF
TRBJ1-2 TRBV5-8 ASSLVADPNGYT
TRBJ2-2 TRBV7-6 ASSLATARTGELF
TRBJ2-3 TRBV6-5 ASSYSTSGMAQY
TRBJ1-1 TRBV19 ASRQGPEAF
TRBJ2-4 TRBV14 ASSQEFGRADIQY
TRBJ1-1 TRBV9 ASSGGQGQTEAF
TRBJ1-5 TRBV12-3/TRBV12-4 ATSLGDGQPQH
TRBJ2-1 TRBV5-1 ASSRTGGHEQF
TRBJ2-6 TRBV9 ASSVMSGVGANVLT
TRBJ2-1 TRBV11-2 ASSLKSAGGYNEQF
TRBJ2-7 TRBV29-1 SVELAGQPSTGYEQY
TRBJ1-4 TRBV11-2 ASSLGTTGQGREKLF
TRBJ1-3 TRBV2 ASSESRAGNTIY
TRBJ1-2 TRBV6-2/TRBV6-3 ASSREPPGQSIYGYT
TRBJ1-6 TRBV3-1/TRBV3-2 ASSDGGGGSPLH
TRBJ2-7 TRBV11-3 ASSLTSTSYEQY
TRBJ1-5 TRBV7-9 ASSSTGSNQPQH
TRBJ1-1 TRBV3-1/TRBV3-2 ASSHVRGGTEAF
TRBJ2-3 TRBV7-3 ASSPSLRGNTDTQY
TRBJ2-7 TRBV27 ASSHRGFSYEQY
TRBJ2-2 TRBV10-3 AISELTSGGPRTGELF
TRBJ1-2 TRBV2 ASRDRGNYGYT
TRBJ1-3 TRBV11-2 ASSLDRQGVNTIY
TRBJ2-5 TRBV9 ASSGGGHLQETQY
TRBJ1-1 TRBV11-2 ASSLVGTGSYNTEAF
TRBJ1-2 TRBV4-1 ASSQGLQGDYGYT
TRBJ1-4 TRBV27 ASSPSGGANEKLF
TRBJ1-2 TRBV18 ASSPPATDRASGYT
TRBJ1-4 TRBV7-9 ASSRGTDEKLF
TRBJ2-2 TRBV18 ASSPPGRAGANTGELF